The 14 T cell receptor beta chains below all came from one sample that was sequenced in a study of blood T cell repertoires in COVID-19. Data came from immunoSEQ multiplex PCR; TCRdb stores just in-frame clones and leaves some out. The data show tens of thousands of clones, 70% to 90% seen once. The sample taken for sequencing was peripheral blood. The receptors derive from a woman aged 80 or over with COVID-19, enrolled during active disease.

This chain uses TRBV5-4 with TRBJ2-1; TRBD2 aligns across 8 bases. With 4 bases clipped from V and 4 bases from J, the junction kept 10 bases outside the gene matches. Germline assignment: CDR1 SGHNT and CDR2 YYREEE (reference sequence). The CDR3 is 16 amino acids. The CDR3, as DNA: TGTGCCAGCAGCCCTATCAGCGGGAGTAGGTACAATGAGCAGTTCTTC. Residues: CASSPISGSRYNEQFF.

The chain carries TRBV6-5 and TRBJ1-2, with D uncertain. This CDR3 has 13 amino acids. The V gene lost 7 bases and the J gene lost 4 bases, with 13 bases spanning the gap. Germline values: CDR1 MNHEY, CDR2 SVGAGI. CDR3 bases: TGTGCCAGCATGGAGAGAAGCTTCTATGGCTACACCTTC. Its translation is CASMERSFYGYTF.

CDR3 region: CASSPSGPSNVLTF. CDR3 sequence (DNA): TGTGCCAGCAGCCCAAGCGGGCCCTCAAACGTCCTGACTTTC. This sequence joins TRBV4-2 and TRBJ2-6; perhaps TRBD2 as D (6 bases). The CDR3 sequence is 14 residues long. Germline CDR1 and CDR2: LGHNA and YNFKEQ. Trimming removed 4 bases from V and 10 bases from J, with 14 bases in between.

This sequence joins TRBV28 and TRBJ2-2; TRBD1 agrees at 7 bases. V was pared by 6 bases and J by 6 bases, with 7 bases of the junction left unmatched. Per the germline V gene, CDR1 is MDHEN and CDR2 is SYDVKM. The CDR3 is 14 amino acids. The CDR3 protein is CASRKQGSAGELFF. CDR3 sequence (DNA): TGTGCCAGCAGAAAACAGGGGTCCGCCGGGGAGCTGTTTTTT.

The chain joins TRBV5-6 to TRBJ2-7; perhaps TRBD1 as D (7 bases). The CDR3 is 15 residues long. Looked up from germline, CDR1 is SGHDT and CDR2 is YYEEEE. V was trimmed by 4 bases and J by 2 bases, leaving 16 bases between them. The CDR3 is CASSRGTVVAYEQYF. The CDR3 DNA follows: TGTGCCAGCAGCCGGGGGACAGTGGTTGCCTACGAGCAGTACTTC.

V is TRBV27 and J is TRBJ1-2, with 9 nucleotides matching TRBD1. The CDR3 is 14 residues long. V lost 5 bases, J lost 8 bases, and 9 bases stayed unmatched. Germline values: CDR1 MNHEY, CDR2 SMNVEV (reference sequence). CDR3 coding DNA: TGTGCCAGCAGTACTTATACAGGGGGCGGAGGCTACACCTTC. The encoded protein is CASSTYTGGGGYTF.

The rearrangement links TRBV24-1 to TRBJ1-5; D call uncertain. V lost 5 bases to trimming and J lost 4 bases, with 5 bases between them. CDR1 KGHDR and CDR2 SFDVKD come from the germline V gene. The CDR3 runs to 12 residues. CDR3 loop: CATSGQNQPQHF. As DNA, the CDR3 is TGTGCCACCAGTGGCCAGAATCAGCCCCAGCATTTT.

The genes are TRBV19 and TRBJ2-5; TRBD2 aligns across 8 bases. Germline V gene sequence: CDR1 LNHDA, CDR2 SQIVND (reference sequence). V trimming: 8 bases; J trimming: 5 bases; junction bases outside the gene matches: 7. The CDR3 covers 13 residues. The CDR3 region has the DNA TGTGCCAGTGGGACTAGTCTTTGGGAGACCCAGTACTTC. It encodes CASGTSLWETQYF.

The CDR3 reads CASSSRTGGASYTGELFF. DNA of the CDR3: TGTGCCAGCAGTTCTCGGACAGGGGGCGCCTCCTACACCGGGGAGCTGTTTTTT. J is TRBJ2-2 and V is TRBV2, with 11 bases matching TRBD1. The junction had 11 bases not matched to a gene; V was cut back by 5 bases and J by 3 bases. Germline loops: CDR1 SNHLY, CDR2 FYNNEI. There are 18 residues in the CDR3.

The chain couples TRBV7-8 to TRBJ2-3; the match to TRBD1 covers 8 bases. In germline, CDR1 is SGHVS, CDR2 FQNEAQ. The ends lost 5 bases at V and 1 base at J; junction bases unmatched: 8. This CDR3 is built from 16 residues. In nucleotides, the CDR3 is TGTGCCAGCAGCACTAGACAGGGGCAGGGCACAGATACGCAGTATTTT. This encodes CASSTRQGQGTDTQYF.

The chain recombines TRBV27 with TRBJ1-5; TRBD1 is a possible D gene (6 bases). The CDR3 has 15 residues. Per germline, CDR1 MNHEY and CDR2 SMNVEV (reference sequence). Between the trimmed V and J ends, which lost 3 bases and 7 bases, there was a span of 16 bases. CDR3 sequence: CASSFRGGSEQPQHF. DNA of the CDR3: TGTGCCAGCAGTTTTAGAGGGGGATCGGAACAGCCCCAGCATTTT.

V and J are TRBV5-4 and TRBJ2-3; maybe TRBD1 (6 bases). The V end lost 3 bases, the J end lost 3 bases, and 17 bases lay between the germline ends. CDR1 and CDR2 from the germline V gene are SGHNT and YYREEE (reference sequence). This CDR3 has 16 residues. The CDR3 DNA sequence: TGTGCCAGCAGCTGGAAGGCGACAGGTCCAACAGATACGCAGTATTTT. Amino acid sequence: CASSWKATGPTDTQYF.

The gene calls are TRBV3-1 (or the pseudogene TRBV3-2) and TRBJ1-6; TRBD1 agrees at 10 bases. The CDR3 is 15 amino acids. V shed 8 bases, J shed 10 bases, and the junction held 11 bases outside the gene matches. CDR1 LGHDT and CDR2 YNNKEL come from the germline V gene (reference sequence). CDR3 sequence (DNA): TGTGCCAGCTCCCCCACCTGGACAGGGGGGTCACCCCTCCACTTT. It translates to CASSPTWTGGSPLHF.

The chain recombines TRBV15 with TRBJ1-1; possibly TRBD1 for D (6 bases). The CDR3 runs to 14 residues. Trimming cost V 7 bases and J 0 bases, with 12 bases left between them. Germline lookup yields CDR1 LNHNV and CDR2 YYDKDF (reference sequence). The chain's CDR3 is CATTLDRMNTEAFF. The CDR3 DNA follows: TGTGCCACCACCCTAGACAGGATGAACACTGAAGCTTTCTTT.